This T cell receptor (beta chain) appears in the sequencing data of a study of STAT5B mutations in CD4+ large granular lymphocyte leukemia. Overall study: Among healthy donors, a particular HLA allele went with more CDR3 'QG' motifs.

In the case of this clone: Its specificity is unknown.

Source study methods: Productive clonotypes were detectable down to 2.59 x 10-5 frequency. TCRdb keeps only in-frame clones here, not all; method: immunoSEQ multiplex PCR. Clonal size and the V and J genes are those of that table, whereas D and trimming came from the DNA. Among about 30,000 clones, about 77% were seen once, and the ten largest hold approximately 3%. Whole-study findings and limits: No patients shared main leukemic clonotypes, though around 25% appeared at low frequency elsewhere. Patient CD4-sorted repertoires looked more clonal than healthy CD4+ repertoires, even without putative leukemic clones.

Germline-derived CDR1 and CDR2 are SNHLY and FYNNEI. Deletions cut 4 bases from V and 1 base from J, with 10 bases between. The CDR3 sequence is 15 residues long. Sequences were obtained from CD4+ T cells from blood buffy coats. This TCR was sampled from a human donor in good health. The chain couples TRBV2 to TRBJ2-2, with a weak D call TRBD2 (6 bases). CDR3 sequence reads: CASSGRGRNTGELFF. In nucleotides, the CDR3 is TGTGCCAGCAGTGGGAGGGGCAGGAACACCGGGGAGCTGTTTTTT.